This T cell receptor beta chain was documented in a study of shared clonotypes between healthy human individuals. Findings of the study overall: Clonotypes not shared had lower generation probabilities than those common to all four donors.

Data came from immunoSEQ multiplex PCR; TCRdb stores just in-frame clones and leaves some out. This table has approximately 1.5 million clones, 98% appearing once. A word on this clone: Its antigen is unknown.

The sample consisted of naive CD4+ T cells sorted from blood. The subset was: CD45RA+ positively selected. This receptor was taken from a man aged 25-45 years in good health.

CDR3 region: CASSLRSVGQETQYF. For the CDR3, the DNA is TGTGCCAGCTCACTCCGGTCGGTGGGGCAAGAGACCCAGTACTTC. This chain connects TRBV18 to TRBJ2-5; D gene uncertain. Germline CDR1 reads KGHSH; CDR2 reads LQKENI. The germline V and J ends were trimmed by 4 bases and 2 bases, with 14 bases remaining between them. The CDR3 covers 15 residues.